The source of this T cell receptor beta chain is a study of cytomegalovirus exposure and HLA in healthy donors. General study results and limits: According to reports, the classifier identified cytomegalovirus status with high specificity and sensitivity. The study had only CMV serostatus as immune exposure information.

About this clone itself: Its antigen is not identified.

V gave up 0 bases and J gave up 3 bases, with 7 bases separating them. The CDR3 is made up of 14 amino acids. Germline V gene data show CDR1 as SGHDT and CDR2 as YYEEEE. This PCR relied on a set of 60 Vbeta primers and 13 Jbeta primers. Clones were read by immunoSEQ multiplex PCR, and TCRdb kept only the in-frame ones, dropping some. The data show 150,000 to 200,000 clones, 65% to 85% seen once. V and J are TRBV5-6 and TRBJ1-5; D not resolved. Sample: PBMCs. The source of this sequence is a woman aged 45-65 years in good health and CMV-seropositive. DNA of the CDR3: TGTGCCAGCAGCTTGGGGCCGCTCAATCAGCCCCAGCATTTT. As protein: CASSLGPLNQPQHF. The full variable domain, rest sourced from reference TRBV5-6 and TRBJ1-5, is DAGVTQSPTHLIKTRGQQVTLRCSPKSGHDTVSWYQQALGQGPQFIFQYYEEEERQRGNFPDRFSGHQFPNYSSELNVNALLLGDSALYLCASSLGPLNQPQHFGDGTRLSIL.